The present T cell receptor beta chain was sequenced within a study of blood T cell repertoires in COVID-19. Study as a whole: Some COVID-19 samples were acute and others convalescent; all came from the United States, Italy and Spain.

Looked up from germline, CDR1 is SGHTA and CDR2 is FQGTGA. There are 12 residues in the CDR3. V was clipped by 4 bases and J by 9 bases; unmatched bases: 6. Under the authors' procedure: Estimates of nucleated cell counts were drawn from the amplification of reference gene primers. Assay used: immunoSEQ multiplex PCR; TCRdb lists only in-frame clones, some missing. V and J calls and clone size follow that table, whereas D and trimming were derived from the DNA. The sample has roughly 350,000 clones; over 80% are singletons. The V and J genes are TRBV7-3 and TRBJ2-7; TRBD2 matches 7 bases. This receptor was identified in a woman aged 45-65 years with COVID-19, enrolled during active disease. Sequencing was carried out using peripheral blood. The CDR3 is CASSSWERGQYF. CDR3 nucleotides: TGTGCCAGCAGCTCTTGGGAGCGGGGGCAGTACTTC.